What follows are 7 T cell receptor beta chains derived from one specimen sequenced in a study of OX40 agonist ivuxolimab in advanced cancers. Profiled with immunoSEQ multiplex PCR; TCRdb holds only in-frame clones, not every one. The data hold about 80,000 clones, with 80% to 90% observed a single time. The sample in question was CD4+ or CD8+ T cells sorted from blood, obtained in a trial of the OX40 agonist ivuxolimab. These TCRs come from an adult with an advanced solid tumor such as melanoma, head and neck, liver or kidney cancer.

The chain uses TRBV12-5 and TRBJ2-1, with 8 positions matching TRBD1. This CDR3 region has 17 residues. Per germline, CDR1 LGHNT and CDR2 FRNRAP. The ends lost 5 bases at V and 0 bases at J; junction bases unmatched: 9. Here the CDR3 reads CASGIRTGRNSYNEQFF. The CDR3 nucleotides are TGTGCTAGTGGTATCCGGACAGGGCGAAACTCCTACAATGAGCAGTTCTTC.

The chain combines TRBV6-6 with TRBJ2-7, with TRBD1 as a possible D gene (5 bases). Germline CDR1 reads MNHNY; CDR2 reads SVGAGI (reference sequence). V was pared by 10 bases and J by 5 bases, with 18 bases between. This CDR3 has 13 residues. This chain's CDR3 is CATNGRVEHEQYF. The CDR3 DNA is TGTGCCACCAACGGCAGGGTCGAACACGAGCAGTACTTC.

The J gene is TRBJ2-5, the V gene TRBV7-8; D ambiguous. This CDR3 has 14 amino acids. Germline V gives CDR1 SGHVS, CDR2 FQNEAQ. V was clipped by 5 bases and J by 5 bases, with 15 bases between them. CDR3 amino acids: CASSPRTARETQYF. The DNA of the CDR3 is TGTGCCAGCAGCCCTCGGACGGCTCGGGAGACCCAGTACTTC.

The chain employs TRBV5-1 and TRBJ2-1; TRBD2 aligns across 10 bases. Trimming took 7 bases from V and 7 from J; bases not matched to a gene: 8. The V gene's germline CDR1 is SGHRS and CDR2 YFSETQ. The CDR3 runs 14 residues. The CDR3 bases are TGCGCCAGCGGCCCGAGCGGGGGGGCAAATGAGCAGTTCTTC. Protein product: CASGPSGGANEQFF.

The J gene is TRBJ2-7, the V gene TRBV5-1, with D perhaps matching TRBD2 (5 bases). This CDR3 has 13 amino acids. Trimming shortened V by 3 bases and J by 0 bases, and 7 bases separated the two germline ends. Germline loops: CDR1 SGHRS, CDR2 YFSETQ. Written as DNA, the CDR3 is TGCGCCAGCAGCTCGCGGGTCTCCTACGAGCAGTACTTC. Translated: CASSSRVSYEQYF.

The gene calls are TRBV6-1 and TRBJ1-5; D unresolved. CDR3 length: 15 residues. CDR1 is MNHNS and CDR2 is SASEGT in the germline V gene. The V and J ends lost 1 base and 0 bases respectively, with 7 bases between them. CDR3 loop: CASSEGAYSNQPQHF. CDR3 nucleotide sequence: TGTGCCAGCAGTGAAGGGGCATATAGCAATCAGCCCCAGCATTTT.

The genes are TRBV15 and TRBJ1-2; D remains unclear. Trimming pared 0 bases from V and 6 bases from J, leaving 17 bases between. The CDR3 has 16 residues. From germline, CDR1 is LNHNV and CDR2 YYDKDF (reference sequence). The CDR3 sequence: CATSRDHKVLVDGYTF. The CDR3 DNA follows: TGTGCCACCAGCAGAGATCATAAGGTCTTGGTGGATGGCTACACCTTC. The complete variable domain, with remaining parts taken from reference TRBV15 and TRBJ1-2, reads DAMVIQNPRYQVTQFGKPVTLSCSQTLNHNVMYWYQQKSSQAPKLLFHYYDKDFNNEADTPDNFQSRRPNTSFCFLDIRSPGLGDTAMYLCATSRDHKVLVDGYTFGSGTRLTVV.